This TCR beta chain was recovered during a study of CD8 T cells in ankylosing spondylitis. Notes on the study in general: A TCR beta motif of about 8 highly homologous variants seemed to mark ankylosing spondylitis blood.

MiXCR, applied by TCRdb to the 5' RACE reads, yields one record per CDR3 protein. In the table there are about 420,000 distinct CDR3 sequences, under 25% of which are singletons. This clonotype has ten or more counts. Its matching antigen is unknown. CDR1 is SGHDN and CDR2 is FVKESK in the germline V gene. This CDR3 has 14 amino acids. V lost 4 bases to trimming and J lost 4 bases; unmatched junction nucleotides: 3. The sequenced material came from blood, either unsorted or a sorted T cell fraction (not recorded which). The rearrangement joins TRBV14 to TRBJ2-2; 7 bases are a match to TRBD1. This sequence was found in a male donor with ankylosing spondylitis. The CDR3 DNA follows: TGTGCCAGCAGCCTTCGGGACAGCACCGGGGAGCTGTTTTTT. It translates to CASSLRDSTGELFF.